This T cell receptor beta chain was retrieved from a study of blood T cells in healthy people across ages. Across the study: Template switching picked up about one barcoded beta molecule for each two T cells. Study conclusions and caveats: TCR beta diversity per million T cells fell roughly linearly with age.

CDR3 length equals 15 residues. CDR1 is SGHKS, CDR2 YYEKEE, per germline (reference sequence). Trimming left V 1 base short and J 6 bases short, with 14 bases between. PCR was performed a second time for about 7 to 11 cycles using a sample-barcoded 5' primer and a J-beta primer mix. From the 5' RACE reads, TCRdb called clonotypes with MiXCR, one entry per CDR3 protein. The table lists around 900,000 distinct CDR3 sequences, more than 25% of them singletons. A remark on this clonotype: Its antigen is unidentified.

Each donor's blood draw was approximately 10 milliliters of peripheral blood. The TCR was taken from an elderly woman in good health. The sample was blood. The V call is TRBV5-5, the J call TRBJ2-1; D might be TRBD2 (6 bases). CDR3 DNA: TGTGCCAGCAGCTTGACACTAGTGGGGGGCAATGAGCAGTTCTTC. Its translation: CASSLTLVGGNEQFF.